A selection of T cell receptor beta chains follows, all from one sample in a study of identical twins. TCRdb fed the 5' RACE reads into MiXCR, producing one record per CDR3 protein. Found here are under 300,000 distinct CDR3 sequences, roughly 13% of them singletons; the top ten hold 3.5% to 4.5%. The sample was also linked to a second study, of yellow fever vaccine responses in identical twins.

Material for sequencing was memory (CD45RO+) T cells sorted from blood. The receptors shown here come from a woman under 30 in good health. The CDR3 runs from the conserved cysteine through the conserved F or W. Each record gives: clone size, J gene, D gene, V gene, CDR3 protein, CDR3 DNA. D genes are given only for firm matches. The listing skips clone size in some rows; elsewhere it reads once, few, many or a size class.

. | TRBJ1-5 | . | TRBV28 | CASTGVNQPQHF | TGTGCCAGCACAGGGGTCAATCAGCCCCAGCATTTT
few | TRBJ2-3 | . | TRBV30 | CAWSVGRGETDTQYF | TGTGCCTGGAGTGTCGGGAGAGGGGAAACAGATACGCAGTATTTT
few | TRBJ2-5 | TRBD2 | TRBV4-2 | CASSQVTSGRAGETQYF | TGTGCCAGCAGCCAAGTCACTAGCGGGAGGGCCGGCGAGACCCAGTACTTC
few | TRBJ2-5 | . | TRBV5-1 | CASSLRSLETQYF | TGCGCCAGCAGCTTGCGGTCACTCGAGACCCAGTACTTC
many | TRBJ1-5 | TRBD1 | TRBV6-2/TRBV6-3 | CASSETGEYQPQHF | TGTGCCAGCAGTGAGACAGGGGAGTATCAGCCCCAGCATTTT
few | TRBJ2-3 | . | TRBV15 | CATSARTIGASGTDTQYF | TGTGCCACCAGCGCACGAACAATTGGGGCTAGCGGCACAGATACGCAGTATTTT
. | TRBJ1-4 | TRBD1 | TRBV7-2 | CASSLGDRGNEKLFF | TGTGCCAGCAGCCTGGGCGACAGGGGAAACGAAAAACTGTTTTTT
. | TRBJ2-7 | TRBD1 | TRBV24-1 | CATSEGQGAYEQYF | TGTGCCACCAGTGAGGGACAGGGAGCCTACGAGCAGTACTTC
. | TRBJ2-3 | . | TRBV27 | CASSLLLNTDTQYF | TGTGCCAGCAGTTTGTTACTCAACACAGATACGCAGTATTTT
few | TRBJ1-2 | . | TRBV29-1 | CSVAANYGYTF | TGCAGCGTTGCCGCTAACTATGGCTACACCTTC
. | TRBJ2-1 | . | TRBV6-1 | CASSESAGSGYNEQFF | TGTGCCAGCAGTGAAAGTGCGGGGAGCGGTTACAATGAGCAGTTCTTC
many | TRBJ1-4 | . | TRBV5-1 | CASSLDFLGEKLFF | TGCGCCAGCAGCTTGGATTTCCTTGGGGAAAAACTGTTTTTT
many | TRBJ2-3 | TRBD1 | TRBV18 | CASSPPGTVNPDTQYF | TGTGCCAGCTCACCACCTGGGACAGTAAACCCAGATACGCAGTATTTT
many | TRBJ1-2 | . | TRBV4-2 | CASSQDQGLANYGYTF | TGTGCCAGCAGCCAAGACCAGGGGTTGGCTAACTATGGCTACACCTTC
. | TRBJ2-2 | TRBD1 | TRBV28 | CASSESDKGAGGELFF | TGTGCCAGCAGTGAAAGTGACAAGGGGGCTGGCGGGGAGCTGTTTTTT
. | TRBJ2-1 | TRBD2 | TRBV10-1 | CASSNGLAGINEQFF | TGCGCCAGCAGCAACGGACTAGCGGGAATCAATGAGCAGTTCTTC
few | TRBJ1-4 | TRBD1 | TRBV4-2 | CASSQEVRGVKNEKLFF | TGTGCCAGCAGCCAAGAGGTCAGGGGGGTTAAGAACGAAAAACTGTTTTTT
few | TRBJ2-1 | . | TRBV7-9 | CASSLSGTYEQFF | TGTGCCAGCAGCTTATCGGGGACGTATGAGCAGTTCTTC
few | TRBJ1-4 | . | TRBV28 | CASSFWGVTGNEKLFF | TGTGCCAGCAGTTTTTGGGGTGTTACGGGAAATGAAAAACTGTTTTTT
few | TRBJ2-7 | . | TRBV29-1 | CSVGAGNGGSSYEQYF | TGCAGCGTTGGTGCTGGTAACGGAGGGAGCTCCTACGAGCAGTACTTC
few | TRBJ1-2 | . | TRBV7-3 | CASSLSPGQNYGYTF | TGTGCCAGCAGCCTGAGCCCCGGACAGAACTATGGCTACACCTTC
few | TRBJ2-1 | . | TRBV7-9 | CASSEHVGAYNEQFF | TGTGCCAGCAGCGAGCATGTGGGCGCCTACAATGAGCAGTTCTTC
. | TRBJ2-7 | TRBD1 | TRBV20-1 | CSALDRGRRINEQYF | TGCAGTGCTCTTGACAGGGGGCGTAGAATCAACGAGCAGTACTTC
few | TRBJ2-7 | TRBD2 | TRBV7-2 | CASSLANLAGGHNEQYF | TGTGCCAGCAGCTTAGCCAATCTAGCGGGGGGGCACAACGAGCAGTACTTC
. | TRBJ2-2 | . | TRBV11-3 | CASSLETTGELFF | TGTGCCAGCAGCTTAGAGACCACCGGGGAGCTGTTTTTT